This T cell receptor beta chain was profiled in a study of T cell responses to AZD1222 COVID-19 vaccine. There are 13 residues in the CDR3. Germline CDR1 and CDR2: LNHDA and SQIVND (reference sequence). Trimming took off 6 bases at V and 8 bases at J, with 16 bases between the two ends. Profiled with immunoSEQ multiplex PCR; TCRdb holds only in-frame clones, not every one. The table lists roughly 150,000 clones, about 90% of them singletons, with approximately 3.6% in the top ten. Sequences were derived from peripheral blood, sampled 28 days after the second AZD1222 dose. V and J are TRBV19 and TRBJ1-2; D gene ambiguous. The TCR comes from an adult who received the AZD1222 COVID-19 vaccine. This CDR3 reads CASRPGIGGGYTF. In DNA form, the CDR3 reads TGTGCCAGTAGGCCCGGGATCGGTGGCGGCTACACCTTC.